The clone carrying this T cell receptor beta chain has a single count. Its target is unknown. The sample belongs to a study of T cell responses to AZD1222 COVID-19 vaccine. About the study: Pooling of second doses given at about 4 or about 12 weeks was done. Overall study results and limits: Only five or six AZD1222 recipients were seropositive at baseline. Donors were chiefly white British, with a greater number of females, and clonal diversity was perhaps underestimated. Two AZD1222 doses significantly raised spike-specific TCR breadth and depth over controls.

Clones were sequenced by immunoSEQ multiplex PCR, and TCRdb holds only the in-frame ones, with some missing. The sample has about 180,000 clones; approximately 90% are singletons. Trimming stripped 4 bases from V and 8 bases from J, with 11 bases between. The CDR3 totals 11 residues. Germline assignment: CDR1 SQVTM and CDR2 ANQGSEA. The chain recombines TRBV29-1 with TRBJ1-2; D remains unclear. The source material was peripheral blood, sampled on day 0 of AZD1222 vaccination. The sequence derives from an adult in good health. This chain's CDR3 is CSVVAGEGYTF. For the CDR3, the DNA is TGCAGCGTTGTTGCCGGGGAAGGCTACACCTTC.